The present entry profiles one TCR beta chain with its context. Its antigen is undetermined. Clones were sequenced by immunoSEQ multiplex PCR, and TCRdb holds only the in-frame ones, with some missing. The sample has roughly 66,000 clones, 75% to 85% seen once. The germline CDR1 and CDR2 sequences are LGHNA and YNFKEQ. The CDR3 sequence is 14 residues long. V gave up 2 bases and J gave up 6 bases, with 13 bases separating them. The record originates from a study of OX40 agonist ivuxolimab in advanced cancers. Overall study context: Checkpoint inhibitors had been given previously to about 38% of patients.

Findings and caveats of the study: Among the lowest peripheral clonal expansion occurred in 0.1-3.0 mg/kg partial responders.

This specimen consisted of CD4+ or CD8+ T cells sorted from blood, obtained in a trial of the OX40 agonist ivuxolimab. The origin of this receptor is an adult with an advanced solid tumor such as melanoma, head and neck, liver or kidney cancer. The chain uses TRBV4-2 and TRBJ1-2; D is possibly TRBD1 (5 bases). CDR3 loop: CASSQPPLGDGYTF. As DNA, the CDR3 is TGTGCCAGCAGCCAACCCCCCCTGGGGGATGGCTACACCTTC.